The 12 T cell receptor beta chains below come from one sample, sequenced in a study of radiotherapy plus CTLA-4 blockade in lung cancer. Using immunoSEQ multiplex PCR, the repertoire was profiled, and TCRdb retains in-frame clones only, with some absent. The sample includes around 42,000 clones, around 63% of them seen just once. The sequenced sample was peripheral blood, obtained from a patient treated with radiotherapy plus ipilimumab. All receptors derive from a human donor with non-small cell lung cancer who had a partial response to radiotherapy plus ipilimumab.

The chain couples TRBV2 to TRBJ2-1; D remains ambiguous. Germline-derived CDR1 and CDR2 are SNHLY and FYNNEI. The CDR3 is made up of 13 amino acids. V dropped 1 base and J dropped 4 bases, with 5 bases sitting between them. The CDR3 reads CASSEDRYNEQFF. CDR3 sequence (DNA): TGTGCCAGCAGTGAAGACAGATACAATGAGCAGTTCTTC.

V usage is TRBV5-4 and J usage is TRBJ1-2; 7 nucleotides align to TRBD1. The CDR3 totals 14 residues. Unmatched junction bases numbered 5, after V lost 0 bases and J lost 6 bases. Germline CDR1 SGHNT, CDR2 YYREEE (reference sequence). CDR3 bases: TGTGCCAGCAGCTTGGAACAGGGGAGGAATGGCTACACCTTC. Translating gives CASSLEQGRNGYTF.

This chain connects TRBV30 to TRBJ2-1; D may be TRBD2 (5 bases). Between the trimmed V and J ends, which lost 4 bases and 7 bases, there was a span of 14 bases. The CDR3 is 13 amino acids. Germline V gene lookup returns CDR1 GTSNPN and CDR2 SVGIG (reference sequence). The CDR3 bases are TGTGCCTGGACCTGGAGAAGCGGAAATGAGCAGTTCTTC. Protein product: CAWTWRSGNEQFF.

This sequence joins TRBV5-1 and TRBJ1-4, with D perhaps matching TRBD1 (5 bases). Between the trimmed V and J ends, which lost 0 bases and 8 bases, there was a span of 17 bases. The germline V gene encodes CDR1 SGHRS and CDR2 YFSETQ. The CDR3 consists of 16 residues. The CDR3 region is CASSLGSRGLGEKLFF. CDR3 in DNA: TGCGCCAGCAGCTTGGGGTCCCGGGGACTCGGGGAAAAACTGTTTTTT. Full variable domain (rest looked up from reference TRBV5-1 and TRBJ1-4): KAGVTQTPRYLIKTRGQQVTLSCSPISGHRSVSWYQQTPGQGLQFLFEYFSETQRNKGNFPGRFSGRQFSNSRSEMNVSTLELGDSALYLCASSLGSRGLGEKLFFGSGTQLSVL.

A single count supports this clone. The V gene is TRBV5-1, the J gene TRBJ2-7; a possible D gene is TRBD2 (5 bases). This CDR3 is 12 amino acids long. V gave up 2 bases and J gave up 4 bases, with 7 bases separating them. The germline gives CDR1 SGHRS, CDR2 YFSETQ. CDR3 sequence reads: CASSLRGYEQYF. In nucleotides, the CDR3 is TGCGCCAGCAGCTTACGGGGTTACGAGCAGTACTTC.

V and J are TRBV9 and TRBJ2-3; 10 nucleotides line up with TRBD1. There are 16 residues in the CDR3. Germline V CDR1 and CDR2: SGDLS, YYNGEE. Trimming took 3 bases from V and 4 from J; bases not matched to a gene: 8. The CDR3 DNA sequence: TGTGCCAGCAGCGAACAGACAGGGGGCAGGGCAGATACGCAGTATTTT. Protein product: CASSEQTGGRADTQYF.

The chain carries TRBV27 and TRBJ2-1; TRBD2 matches at 13 bases. The CDR3 has 14 residues. Per germline, CDR1 MNHEY and CDR2 SMNVEV (reference sequence). J lost 9 bases, V lost 6 bases, and 5 bases had no gene match. The CDR3 DNA sequence: TGTGCCAGCAGCTGGGGACTAGCGGGAAGTGAGCAGTTCTTC. Amino acid sequence: CASSWGLAGSEQFF.

This clone turned up a few times. The genes are TRBV6-5 and TRBJ1-1; D unresolved. Germline V gene lookup returns CDR1 MNHEY and CDR2 SVGAGI. This CDR3 region has 14 residues. The V gene lost 2 bases and the J gene lost 3 bases, with 10 bases spanning the gap. This CDR3 reads CASSYQAGDTEAFF. As DNA, the CDR3 is TGTGCCAGCAGTTACCAGGCCGGGGACACTGAAGCTTTCTTT.

The chain employs TRBV7-8 and TRBJ1-1; possibly TRBD1 for D (5 bases). The CDR3 sequence is 15 residues long. Per the germline V gene, CDR1 is SGHVS and CDR2 is FQNEAQ. The V end was cut by 3 bases, the J end by 5 bases, with 16 bases between. For the CDR3, the DNA is TGTGCCAGCAGCTTCCCTCTCGGGGGAAAGACTGAAGCTTTCTTT. Translation gives CASSFPLGGKTEAFF.

This clone appeared a few times. The chain combines TRBV4-2 with TRBJ2-7; TRBD2 aligns across 9 bases. J was trimmed by 3 bases and V by 3 bases; bases with no gene match: 3. The CDR3 is 14 amino acids. Germline loops: CDR1 LGHNA, CDR2 YNFKEQ. DNA of the CDR3: TGTGCCAGCAGCCAGGGCGGGGGGGGCTACGAGCAGTACTTC. This gives the protein CASSQGGGGYEQYF.

This chain uses TRBV4-3 with TRBJ1-1; D unclear. The CDR3 consists of 16 residues. Trimming left V 0 bases short and J 0 bases short, with 11 bases between. Germline V gives CDR1 LGHNA, CDR2 YSLEER. Here the CDR3 reads CASSQEGSILNTEAFF. The CDR3 region has the DNA TGCGCCAGCAGCCAAGAGGGCAGTATCTTGAACACTGAAGCTTTCTTT.

V and J are TRBV7-2 and TRBJ1-5; TRBD1 agrees at 12 bases. This CDR3 spans 16 amino acids. Trimming took 1 base from V and 6 from J; bases not matched to a gene: 4. CDR1 and CDR2 from the germline V gene are SGHTA and FQGNSA. The CDR3 protein is CASSLGGTGGSQPQHF. CDR3 nucleotides: TGTGCCAGCAGCTTAGGAGGGACAGGGGGCTCTCAGCCCCAGCATTTT. The variable domain in full, with the rest retrieved from reference TRBV7-2 and TRBJ1-5, is GAGVSQSPSNKVTEKGKDVELRCDPISGHTALYWYRQSLGQGLEFLIYFQGNSAPDKSGLPSDRFSAERTGGSVSTLTIQRTQQEDSAVYLCASSLGGTGGSQPQHFGDGTRLSIL.